The entry below gives a single T cell receptor (beta chain) sequence along with its context. The sample comes from a study of somatic mutations in cytotoxic T cells in rheumatoid arthritis. Produced via immunoSEQ multiplex PCR; TCRdb's table is partial and in-frame only. Of around 15,000 clones listed, approximately 79% are singletons. This clonotype was obtained from an adult with rheumatoid arthritis. Material for sequencing was CD8+ T cells sorted from blood.

CDR3 in DNA: TGTGCCAGCAGCCCCGGTGGCTACACCTTC. It translates to CASSPGGYTF. V is TRBV9 and J is TRBJ1-2; D is unclear. Per the germline V gene, CDR1 is SGDLS and CDR2 is YYNGEE. The length of the CDR3 is 10 residues. The V end was cut by 4 bases, the J end by 7 bases, with 5 bases between. The entire variable domain, with the rest obtained from reference TRBV9 and TRBJ1-2, is as follows: DSGVTQTPKHLITATGQRVTLRCSPRSGDLSVYWYQQSLDQGLQFLIQYYNGEERAKGNILERFSAQQFPDLHSELNLSSLELGDSALYFCASSPGGYTFGSGTRLTVV.